This entry describes one T cell receptor (beta chain). Its antigen remains unknown. This record comes from a study of CD8+ T cells in alopecia areata. Study outcomes and limitations: Lesional scalp exceeded normal scalp in clonality, especially in alopecia totalis/universalis.

Germline V gene sequence: CDR1 SQVTM, CDR2 ANQGSEA. The V end was cut by 3 bases, the J end by 1 base, with 6 bases between. The CDR3 consists of 12 residues. As part of sample collection, lesional scalp punch biopsies and peripheral blood were taken from alopecia areata patients. Following extraction, RNA underwent reverse transcription to cDNA, which served as the sequencing template. Some clones are missing from TCRdb's copy, which holds only in-frame ones; the method was immunoSEQ multiplex PCR. The sample includes 160,000 or so clones, less than 75% of them seen just once. Sample: CD8+ T cells sorted from blood, taken at week 0. The J gene is TRBJ1-1, the V gene TRBV29-1; D is undetermined. This clonotype was sampled from a human donor with alopecia areata. CDR3 sequence: CSVESGNTEAFF. CDR3 DNA sequence: TGCAGCGTTGAGTCGGGGAACACTGAAGCTTTCTTT.